Sequencing of this T cell receptor beta chain was carried out in a study of neurological immune-mediated disorders. Every sequencing run gave over 180 million TCR-beta sequences, taken from 15-18 subjects. In TCRdb, the 5' RACE reads were re-called with MiXCR into one record per CDR3 protein. The sample shows about 66,000 distinct CDR3 sequences, around 3.9% of them seen only once. General observations from the study: Multiple sclerosis, the disease with the least TCR clonal expansion, fell below healthy controls, whereas HTLV-1-associated myelopathy showed the most. None of the CDR3 amino acid sequences of expanded clones were shared across subjects, and this suggested private repertoires in all groups.

V was trimmed by 9 bases and J by 2 bases, leaving 16 bases between them. Germline loops: CDR1 MNHNY, CDR2 SVGAGI (reference sequence). The CDR3 is 14 amino acids. This clonotype was found many times. Its antigen is not identified. PBMCs stored at -80 C, numbering 2 million, were the origin of the unsorted libraries. Sequencing was carried out using PBMCs. The sequence came from a man aged 30 to 39 with multiple sclerosis. The chain joins TRBV6-6 to TRBJ1-2, with a tentative D call TRBD1 (5 bases). CDR3 in amino acids: CASTGGGLNYGYTF. In DNA, the CDR3 is TGTGCCAGTACTGGGGGGGGTCTGAACTATGGCTACACCTTC.